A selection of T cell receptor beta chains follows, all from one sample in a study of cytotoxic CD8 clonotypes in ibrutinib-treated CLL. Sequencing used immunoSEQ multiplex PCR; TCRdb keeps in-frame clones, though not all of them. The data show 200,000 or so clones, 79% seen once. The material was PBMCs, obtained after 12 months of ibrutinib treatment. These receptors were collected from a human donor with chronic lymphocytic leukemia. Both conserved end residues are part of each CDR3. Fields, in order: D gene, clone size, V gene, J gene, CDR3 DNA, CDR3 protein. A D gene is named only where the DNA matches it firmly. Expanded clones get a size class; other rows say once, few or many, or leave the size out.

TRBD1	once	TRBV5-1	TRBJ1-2	TGCGCCAGCAGCGCCCGGGACAGCTATGGCTACACCTTC	CASSARDSYGYTF
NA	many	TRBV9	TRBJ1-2	TGTGCCAGCACCACCCATGGAGGGGATGGCTACACCTTC	CASTTHGGDGYTF
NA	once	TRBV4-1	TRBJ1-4	TGCGCCAGCAGCCCACCCGGACAGACAAATGAAAAACTGTTTTTT	CASSPPGQTNEKLFF
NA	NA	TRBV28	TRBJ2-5	TGTGCCAGCCAGGGGTTAGCGACAGCCCAAGAGACCCAGTACTTC	CASQGLATAQETQYF
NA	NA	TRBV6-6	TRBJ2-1	TGTGCCAGCAGTTGGGCCAGAATCAATGAGCAGTTCTTC	CASSWARINEQFF
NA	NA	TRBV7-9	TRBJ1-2	TGTGCCAGCAGCTTTAGGGGCGCTAACTATGGCTACACCTTC	CASSFRGANYGYTF
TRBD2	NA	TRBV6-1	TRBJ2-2	TGTGCCAGCAGTGAAATCAGCGGGAGTACCGGGGAGCTGTTTTTT	CASSEISGSTGELFF
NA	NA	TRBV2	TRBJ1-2	TGTGCCAGCAGTGCGAGCCGGGGCTACACCTTC	CASSASRGYTF
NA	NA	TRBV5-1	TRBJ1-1	TGCGCCAGCAGCCCAGGCTGGGGGATGAACACTGAAGCTTTCTTT	CASSPGWGMNTEAFF
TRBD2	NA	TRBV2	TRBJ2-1	TGTGCCAGCAGGGACGGGCGGCGGGAGGAAAATGAGCAGTTCTTC	CASRDGRREENEQFF
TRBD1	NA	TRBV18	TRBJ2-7	TGTGCCAGCTCACCATTGGGACAGGGCCTATACGAGCAGTACTTC	CASSPLGQGLYEQYF